This T cell receptor (beta chain) was recorded in a study of OX40 agonist ivuxolimab in advanced cancers. For the study at large: Every 2 weeks, ivuxolimab was infused into the patients intravenously at between 0.01 and 10 mg/kg.

This CDR3 has 11 residues. Per germline, CDR1 SQVTM and CDR2 ANQGSEA. V lost 6 bases to trimming and J lost 6 bases; unmatched junction nucleotides: 4. This clone was counted a few times. The antigen remains unidentified. Regarding the study as a whole: Still undetermined is the antigen specificity of the expanded peripheral T cells. The average count of expanded clones was higher among CD8+ T cells than among CD4+.

Method: immunoSEQ multiplex PCR; TCRdb's copy keeps in-frame clones and lacks some. The sample consists of around 56,000 clones, roughly 86% of them appearing once. The source was CD4+ or CD8+ T cells sorted from blood, collected in a trial of the OX40 agonist ivuxolimab. The chain has TRBV29-1 and TRBJ1-2; 7 bases map to TRBD1. The clonotype comes from an adult with an advanced solid tumor such as melanoma, head and neck, liver or kidney cancer. CDR3 in amino acids: CSVRGGDGYTF. The CDR3 DNA is TGCAGCGTCAGGGGGGGTGATGGCTACACCTTC.